The 25 T cell receptor beta chains presented below share a single source sample, sequenced in a study of blood T cells in healthy people across ages. Together with a sample-barcoded 5' primer, a J-beta primer mix was included in a second PCR lasting about 6 to 11 cycles. TCRdb used MiXCR to reprocess the 5' RACE reads, holding one entry per CDR3 protein. The data contain under 1,100,000 distinct CDR3 sequences, approximately 26% of them singletons. This sample also appeared in a second study, on T cells of mothers and their children.

The sample was blood. Receptors were obtained from a girl aged 2-10 years in good health.

V is TRBV5-1 and J is TRBJ1-1, with unresolved D. The CDR3 is 14 amino acids. Trimming left V 3 bases short and J 1 base short, with 10 bases between. The germline V gene encodes CDR1 SGHRS and CDR2 YFSETQ. In nucleotides, the CDR3 is TGCGCCAGCAGCTCCGGCAACAGGAACACTGAAGCTTTCTTT. Translating gives CASSSGNRNTEAFF. The variable domain in full, with the rest retrieved from reference TRBV5-1 and TRBJ1-1, is KAGVTQTPRYLIKTRGQQVTLSCSPISGHRSVSWYQQTPGQGLQFLFEYFSETQRNKGNFPGRFSGRQFSNSRSEMNVSTLELGDSALYLCASSSGNRNTEAFFGQGTRLTVV.

The table lists this clonotype with a few counts. This chain links TRBV29-1 with TRBJ1-1; D is ambiguous. Looked up from germline, CDR1 is SQVTM and CDR2 is ANQGSEA. This CDR3 is 12 amino acids long. Deletions cut 6 bases from V and 1 base from J, with 9 bases between. This CDR3 reads CSVGASNTEAFF. For the CDR3, the DNA is TGCAGCGTGGGAGCCTCGAACACTGAAGCTTTCTTT.

The chain links TRBV12-3 or TRBV12-4 to TRBJ2-2; D may match TRBD1 or TRBD2 (5 bases each). This CDR3 contains 15 residues. The V and J ends lost 7 bases and 1 base respectively, with 13 bases between them. In DNA, the CDR3 is TGTGCCAGCACCTCGGGGCCCCAGAACACCGGGGAGCTGTTTTTT. It codes for CASTSGPQNTGELFF.

The rearrangement joins TRBV3-1 to TRBJ1-6, with D unclear. The CDR3 is 12 residues long. In germline, CDR1 is LGHDT, CDR2 YNNKEL (reference sequence). Trimming took off 0 bases at V and 9 bases at J, with 3 bases between the two ends. The CDR3 loop is CASSQDFSPLHF. CDR3 DNA: TGTGCCAGCAGCCAAGATTTTTCACCCCTCCACTTT.

This clonotype showed up just a few times. This chain connects TRBV20-1 to TRBJ2-5; possibly TRBD1 or TRBD2 for D (5 bases each). V dropped 5 bases and J dropped 5 bases, with 24 bases sitting between them. This CDR3 region has 16 residues. Looked up from germline, CDR1 is DFQATT and CDR2 is SNEGSKA (reference sequence). Here the CDR3 reads CSACPIGRGRGETQYF. The DNA for the CDR3 is TGCAGTGCTTGCCCGATCGGACGGGGACGCGGGGAGACCCAGTACTTC.

This clonotype was counted between two and nine times. The chain employs TRBV28 and TRBJ2-5; TRBD1 is a possible D gene (5 bases). Trimming took off 4 bases at V and 2 bases at J, with 20 bases between the two ends. The CDR3 extends over 17 amino acids. Germline values: CDR1 MDHEN, CDR2 SYDVKM. CDR3 sequence: CASSSPGKRLDQETQYF. CDR3 nucleotide sequence: TGTGCCAGCAGTTCCCCAGGGAAGAGGTTGGATCAAGAGACCCAGTACTTC.

The V and J genes are TRBV11-1 and TRBJ2-5, with D maybe TRBD2 (5 bases). Near its end, the DNA agrees better with TRBJ2-7, so the J call may be wrong. Germline lookup yields CDR1 SGHAT and CDR2 FQDESV (reference sequence). The CDR3 length is 13 residues. Here the CDR3 DNA reads TGTGCCAGCTCACGGATTCGGGGTATCGAGCAGTACTTC. It is translated as CASSRIRGIEQYF.

This clonotype was found many times. The V and J genes are TRBV7-4 and TRBJ1-5; TRBD1 matches 8 bases. Germline CDR1 SGHVT, CDR2 SQSDAQ. Trimming took 5 bases from V and 9 from J; bases not matched to a gene: 9. The CDR3 is made up of 14 amino acids. The CDR3 here is CASSKLQGGAPQHF. In nucleotides, the CDR3 is TGTGCCAGCAGCAAATTACAGGGGGGTGCGCCCCAGCATTTT.

The table lists this clonotype with a count of one. V is TRBV7-9 and J is TRBJ1-2; D is uncertain. Trimming took off 1 base at V and 0 bases at J, with 6 bases between the two ends. The CDR3 covers 14 residues. Germline CDR1 reads SEHNR; CDR2 reads FQNEAQ (reference sequence). The CDR3 nucleotides are TGTGCCAGCAGCTTAGGCTACACTAACTATGGCTACACCTTC. It specifies CASSLGYTNYGYTF.

The CDR3 here is CATSRGGQGDQPQHF. CDR3 nucleotides: TGTGCCACCAGCAGAGGTGGACAGGGTGATCAGCCCCAGCATTTT. The chain uses TRBV15 and TRBJ1-5, with TRBD1 matching 8 bases. This CDR3 contains 15 residues. Trimming took 1 base from V and 5 from J; bases not matched to a gene: 4. Per the germline V gene, CDR1 is LNHNV and CDR2 is YYDKDF (reference sequence).

The chain employs TRBV19 and TRBJ1-4; D is undetermined. V shed 11 bases and J shed 6 bases, with 10 bases lying between them. CDR3 length: 11 residues. Germline V gene sequence: CDR1 LNHDA, CDR2 SQIVND (reference sequence). CDR3 residues: CASWGYEKLFF. As DNA, the CDR3 is TGTGCCTCGTGGGGTTATGAAAAACTGTTTTTT.

This clonotype occurred a few times. Because it lacks the conserved phenylalanine or tryptophan at the end, this CDR3 is likely a read error. The CDR3 coding sequence is TGTGCCAGCAGTCCCATCGCGGAGGGCCAAGAGACCCAGTACCTC. Protein sequence: CASSPIAEGQETQYL. The V and J genes are TRBV6-6 and TRBJ2-5; D might be TRBD2 (6 bases). The CDR3 sequence is 15 residues long. The V end lost 5 bases, the J end lost 1 base, and 14 bases lay between the germline ends. Germline-derived CDR1 and CDR2 are MNHNY and SVGAGI (reference sequence).

This clonotype was counted between two and nine times. The chain carries TRBV20-1 and TRBJ2-1, with D uncertain. The J call may be faulty, since TRBJ2-7 better matches the DNA end. The germline V gene encodes CDR1 DFQATT and CDR2 SNEGSKA (reference sequence). This CDR3 has 12 amino acids. This chain's CDR3 is CSATHTTYEQYF. Here the CDR3 DNA reads TGCAGTGCTACCCACACCACCTACGAGCAGTACTTC.

The chain has TRBV4-3 and TRBJ2-5; D uncertain. Matching the DNA end better, TRBJ2-7 makes the J call doubtful. The CDR3 sequence is 14 residues long. Germline V gene sequence: CDR1 LGHNA, CDR2 YSLEER. The CDR3 nucleotides read TGCGCCAGCAGCCAAGATAAGGCCGCCTACGAGCAGTACTTC. Its protein is CASSQDKAAYEQYF.

CDR3 nucleotide sequence: TGTGCCAGCAGCTCTCAGAGGCTAACTGAAAAACTGTTTTTT. Residues: CASSSQRLTEKLFF. The V and J genes are TRBV7-2 and TRBJ1-4; no definite D call. V shed 4 bases and J shed 7 bases, with 13 bases lying between them. Per germline, CDR1 SGHTA and CDR2 FQGNSA. This CDR3 has 14 amino acids. Looking up the rest from reference TRBV7-2 and TRBJ1-4 gives the full variable domain: GAGVSQSPSNKVTEKGKDVELRCDPISGHTALYWYRQSLGQGLEFLIYFQGNSAPDKSGLPSDRFSAERTGGSVSTLTIQRTQQEDSAVYLCASSSQRLTEKLFFGSGTQLSVL.

The V gene is TRBV28, the J gene TRBJ2-7; 11 nucleotides line up with TRBD1. CDR1 MDHEN and CDR2 SYDVKM come from the germline V gene. This CDR3 is built from 12 residues. The trim removed 9 bases at V and 6 bases at J, leaving 4 bases unmatched. CDR3 in amino acids: CASGTGGIEQYF. The DNA for the CDR3 is TGTGCCAGTGGGACAGGGGGTATCGAGCAGTACTTC.

The gene calls are TRBV7-8 and TRBJ2-5; D is undetermined. From germline, CDR1 is SGHVS and CDR2 FQNEAQ. The CDR3 runs to 14 residues. The V gene lost 6 bases and the J gene lost 5 bases, with 16 bases spanning the gap. CDR3 nucleotides: TGTGCCAGCAGGGACGATCTTTCAGTGGAGACCCAGTACTTC. Translating gives CASRDDLSVETQYF.

J is TRBJ2-5 and V is TRBV21-1. TRBV21-1 has pseudogene status. The CDR3 loop spans 14 amino acids. The CDR3 region is CASSKARGKETQYF. Written as DNA, the CDR3 is TGTGCCAGCAGCAAAGCGCGTGGGAAAGAGACCCAGTACTTC.

This clonotype was seen more than once but under ten times. This chain links TRBV20-1 with TRBJ1-2; TRBD1 agrees at 8 bases. CDR1 is DFQATT and CDR2 is SNEGSKA in the germline V gene (reference sequence). The trim removed 5 bases at V and 4 bases at J, leaving 6 bases unmatched. The CDR3 is 13 amino acids. CDR3 sequence: CSASSDRAYGYTF. CDR3 DNA sequence: TGCAGTGCTTCCTCGGACAGGGCCTATGGCTACACCTTC.

This clonotype was seen more than once but under ten times. The V gene is TRBV7-3, the J gene TRBJ2-1; 7 nucleotides match TRBD1. Germline assignment: CDR1 SGHTA and CDR2 FQGTGA. This CDR3 contains 15 residues. V dropped 7 bases and J dropped 7; count of bases not matched to a gene: 13. In DNA form, the CDR3 reads TGTGCCAGCACCCCCAGACAGGGAAAAGTTAATGAGCAGTTCTTC. Translating gives CASTPRQGKVNEQFF.

Only a few counts were recorded for this clonotype. The chain carries TRBV7-3 and TRBJ2-2; 8 bases map to TRBD2. Germline V lookup: CDR1 SGHTA, CDR2 FQGTGA. This CDR3 is built from 15 residues. V lost 5 bases, J lost 3 bases, and 5 bases stayed unmatched. The CDR3 DNA is TGTGCCAGCAGCCAGGGACTAGGGTACACCGGGGAGCTGTTTTTT. This codes for CASSQGLGYTGELFF. Complete variable domain (other parts from reference TRBV7-3 and TRBJ2-2): GAGVSQTPSNKVTEKGKYVELRCDPISGHTALYWYRQSLGQGPEFLIYFQGTGAADDSGLPNDRFFAVRPEGSVSTLKIQRTERGDSAVYLCASSQGLGYTGELFFGEGSRLTVL.

This clonotype has a count of ten or more. This chain links TRBV20-1 with TRBJ2-1; 8 positions match TRBD2. The V segment lost 0 bases and the J segment 8 bases; nucleotides outside the gene matches: 12. Germline V gene lookup returns CDR1 DFQATT and CDR2 SNEGSKA (reference sequence). This CDR3 is built from 16 residues. The DNA for the CDR3 is TGCAGTGCTAGAGACTTAACCGGGACTAGGTTCGATGAGCAGTTCTTC. Translated: CSARDLTGTRFDEQFF.

There are a few counts of this clonotype. The chain links TRBV27 to TRBJ2-5; 10 bases are a match to TRBD2. The J call is in doubt because the DNA end fits TRBJ2-7 better. CDR1 and CDR2 from the germline V gene are MNHEY and SMNVEV (reference sequence). CDR3 size: 14 residues. CDR3 sequence (DNA): TGTGCCAGCAGCCCCCTAGCGGGAGAGTACGAGCAGTACTTC. Translating it yields CASSPLAGEYEQYF.

As concerns this clonotype: The junction does not match germline at one end; this may be a read error. The chain is built from TRBV9 and TRBJ1-1, with 8 positions matching TRBD1. The CDR3 spans 14 residues. CDR1 and CDR2 from the germline V gene are SGDLS and YYNGEE. The CDR3 DNA is TGTGCCAGCAGCCCTACGACAGGGGTCACTGAGGCTTTCTTT. Translated, it gives CASSPTTGVTEAFF.

The chain has TRBV29-1 and TRBJ2-4, with 8 bases matching TRBD1. Germline lookup yields CDR1 SQVTM and CDR2 ANQGSEA. This CDR3 spans 11 amino acids. With 6 bases clipped from V and 5 bases from J, the junction kept 0 bases outside the gene matches. CDR3 sequence: CSVGQENIQYF. The CDR3, as DNA: TGCAGCGTGGGACAGGAAAACATTCAGTACTTC.